These 18 T cell receptor beta chains were all obtained from the same sample, sequenced in a study of neoadjuvant nivolumab and ipilimumab in lung cancer. Sequencing was performed with immunoSEQ multiplex PCR; in TCRdb, only in-frame clones are kept and a portion is missing. The sample contains fewer than 7,000 clones, around 92% of which appear only once. Sequencing used blood, obtained after neoadjuvant nivolumab, alone or with ipilimumab, at or shortly before surgery. The receptors come from an adult with non-small cell lung cancer. Some clones in this sample may be carry-over from other donors' samples.

The rearrangement links TRBV11-1 to TRBJ2-2, with 7 bases that match TRBD2. This CDR3 region has 17 residues. The ends lost 4 bases at V and 5 bases at J; junction bases unmatched: 13. Per germline, CDR1 SGHAT and CDR2 FQDESV (reference sequence). The CDR3 nucleotides are TGTGCCAGCAGCTCGGTAGGGAGGGCCGATCGGACCGGGGAGCTGTTTTTT. Protein product: CASSSVGRADRTGELFF.

This chain uses TRBV25-1 with TRBJ2-1, with D unresolved. Per the germline V gene, CDR1 is MGHDK and CDR2 is SYGVNS. The CDR3 runs 14 residues. V gave up 1 base and J gave up 5 bases, with 9 bases separating them. The DNA of the CDR3 is TGTGCCAGCAGTGAATTTAAGCCTAACAATGAGCAGTTCTTC. It encodes CASSEFKPNNEQFF.

The chain uses TRBV5-1 and TRBJ2-1, with 13 bases matching TRBD2. Per germline, CDR1 SGHRS and CDR2 YFSETQ. CDR3 length equals 19 residues. The V and J ends lost 0 bases and 2 bases, in that order; junction bases with no gene match: 8. The CDR3, as DNA: TGCGCCAGCAGCTTGGTGCGGACTAGCGGGAGAGTCACCTACAATGAGCAGTTCTTC. Encoded protein: CASSLVRTSGRVTYNEQFF.

The J gene is TRBJ1-1, the V gene TRBV7-9, with D unclear. Germline V gives CDR1 SEHNR, CDR2 FQNEAQ (reference sequence). The CDR3 sequence is 14 residues long. Trimming removed 2 bases at V and 3 bases at J, with 10 bases between. CDR3 protein: CASSLTTRDTEAFF. DNA for the CDR3: TGTGCCAGCAGCTTAACGACGAGGGACACTGAAGCTTTCTTT.

The rearrangement uses TRBV4-1 and TRBJ2-2; D is ambiguous. The ends were cut back, 0 bases at V and 2 bases at J, with 13 bases in the middle. Germline V gene sequence: CDR1 MGHRA, CDR2 YSYEKL. This CDR3 spans 17 amino acids. The CDR3 coding sequence is TGCGCCAGCAGCCAAGAGGTTTCGGGCCGAAACACCGGGGAGCTGTTTTTT. Encoded protein: CASSQEVSGRNTGELFF.

V and J are TRBV5-1 and TRBJ1-3; the match to TRBD1 covers 9 bases. CDR1 and CDR2 from the germline V gene are SGHRS and YFSETQ. This CDR3 is built from 17 residues. J was trimmed by 2 bases and V by 1 base; bases with no gene match: 7. The CDR3 nucleotides read TGCGCCAGCAGCTTGTCCCCTCGGACAGGGGCTGGAAACACCATATATTTT. It translates to CASSLSPRTGAGNTIYF.

This chain connects TRBV11-2 to TRBJ2-7, with 12 nucleotides matching TRBD2. V lost 5 bases and J lost 12; bases outside the gene matches: 23. This CDR3 comprises 18 residues. Looked up from germline, CDR1 is SGHAT and CDR2 is FQNNGV. The CDR3 DNA is TGTGCCAGCAGCCCTAGCGGGGGGGCTAGCGGGATGAGGGGAGGAGTGTACTTC. Translating it yields CASSPSGGASGMRGGVYF.

The V and J genes are TRBV6-6 and TRBJ2-7; 7 bases align to TRBD2. Per germline, CDR1 MNHNY and CDR2 SVGAGI (reference sequence). There are 14 residues in the CDR3. V shed 6 bases and J 2 bases; nucleotides not matched to a gene: 7. DNA of the CDR3: TGTGCCAGCAGCCCTGGACTAGTAGCCTACGAGCAGTACTTC. This translates into CASSPGLVAYEQYF.

The chain is built from TRBV19 and TRBJ1-5, with D possibly matching TRBD1 (6 bases). The V gene lost 5 bases and the J gene lost 1 base, with 15 bases spanning the gap. This CDR3 has 16 amino acids. Per germline, CDR1 LNHDA and CDR2 SQIVND (reference sequence). The chain's CDR3 is CASSPRRTESNQPQHF. CDR3 DNA: TGTGCCAGTAGTCCCCGACGGACAGAAAGCAATCAGCCCCAGCATTTT.

This chain joins TRBV5-5 and TRBJ2-1, with 7 positions matching TRBD2. This CDR3 contains 15 residues. Germline values: CDR1 SGHKS, CDR2 YYEKEE (reference sequence). V lost 0 bases, J lost 7 bases, and 7 bases stayed unmatched. This CDR3 reads CASSLAASGVNEQFF. CDR3 nucleotide sequence: TGTGCCAGCAGCTTGGCGGCTAGCGGTGTTAATGAGCAGTTCTTC.

J is TRBJ1-2 and V is TRBV15; D unresolved. V was pared by 6 bases and J by 8 bases, with 16 bases between. There are 13 residues in the CDR3. From germline, CDR1 is LNHNV and CDR2 YYDKDF (reference sequence). This chain's CDR3 is CATSIPELGGYTF. CDR3 coding DNA: TGTGCCACCAGTATACCAGAACTGGGGGGCTACACCTTC.

This clone was found once. The chain carries TRBV19 and TRBJ1-3; tentatively, D is TRBD1 (5 bases). The CDR3 totals 14 residues. V lost 3 bases, J lost 2 bases, and 8 bases lay in between. CDR1 LNHDA and CDR2 SQIVND come from the germline V gene (reference sequence). The CDR3, as DNA: TGTGCCAGTAGTATTCAGGGCACTGGAAACACCATATATTTT. Amino acid sequence: CASSIQGTGNTIYF.

The chain employs TRBV2 and TRBJ1-4, with D perhaps TRBD1 (6 bases). The CDR3 totals 16 residues. Germline-derived CDR1 and CDR2 are SNHLY and FYNNEI. V was shortened by 5 bases and J by 3 bases, with 16 bases between the two germline ends. CDR3 nucleotide sequence: TGTGCCAGCAGTCCCGACAGGCCTAACGCTAATGAAAAACTGTTTTTT. This encodes CASSPDRPNANEKLFF.

This clone occurred once. The rearrangement links TRBV6-5 to TRBJ1-2; D is uncertain. With 5 bases removed from V and 2 bases from J, the gap between germline ends came to 6 bases. This CDR3 spans 12 amino acids. The germline V gene has CDR1 MNHEY and CDR2 SVGAGI. CDR3 DNA sequence: TGTGCCAGCAGTACGTCCAACTATGGCTACACCTTC. Amino acid sequence: CASSTSNYGYTF.

The rearrangement uses TRBV6-4 and TRBJ2-2, with D possibly matching TRBD1 (6 bases). Germline values: CDR1 MRHNA, CDR2 SNTAGT. Trimming took 3 bases from V and 4 from J, leaving 12 bases between them. The CDR3 loop spans 15 amino acids. The CDR3 nucleotides are TGTGCCAGCAGTGAAACAGGGATATCCACCGGGGAGCTGTTTTTT. Translation: CASSETGISTGELFF.

The V gene is TRBV2, the J gene TRBJ1-1, with D unresolved. Trimming shortened V by 4 bases and J by 0 bases, and 9 bases separated the two germline ends. Germline loops: CDR1 SNHLY, CDR2 FYNNEI. The CDR3 spans 14 residues. This chain's CDR3 is CASSVAGMNTEAFF. The CDR3 region has the DNA TGTGCCAGCAGTGTCGCCGGGATGAACACTGAAGCTTTCTTT. The whole variable domain, filled in from reference TRBV2 and TRBJ1-1, reads EPEVTQTPSHQVTQMGQEVILRCVPISNHLYFYWYRQILGQKVEFLVSFYNNEISEKSEIFDDQFSVERPDGSNFTLKIRSTKLEDSAMYFCASSVAGMNTEAFFGQGTRLTVV.

This clone occurred a few times. The genes are TRBV6-5 and TRBJ2-2; D remains ambiguous. The CDR3 is made up of 13 amino acids. CDR1 is MNHEY and CDR2 is SVGAGI in the germline V gene. The germline V and J ends were trimmed by 0 bases and 5 bases, with 4 bases remaining between them. CDR3 residues: CASSYSGTGELFF. CDR3 nucleotides: TGTGCCAGCAGTTACTCAGGGACCGGGGAGCTGTTTTTT.

The V and J genes are TRBV10-1 and TRBJ2-1; D ambiguous. Trimming shortened V by 1 base and J by 10 bases, and 11 bases separated the two germline ends. This CDR3 spans 13 amino acids. Germline CDR1 is WNHNN and CDR2 is SYGVQD (reference sequence). Here the CDR3 reads CASSELPREEQFF. In DNA, the CDR3 is TGCGCCAGCAGTGAGTTACCACGCGAGGAGCAGTTCTTC.